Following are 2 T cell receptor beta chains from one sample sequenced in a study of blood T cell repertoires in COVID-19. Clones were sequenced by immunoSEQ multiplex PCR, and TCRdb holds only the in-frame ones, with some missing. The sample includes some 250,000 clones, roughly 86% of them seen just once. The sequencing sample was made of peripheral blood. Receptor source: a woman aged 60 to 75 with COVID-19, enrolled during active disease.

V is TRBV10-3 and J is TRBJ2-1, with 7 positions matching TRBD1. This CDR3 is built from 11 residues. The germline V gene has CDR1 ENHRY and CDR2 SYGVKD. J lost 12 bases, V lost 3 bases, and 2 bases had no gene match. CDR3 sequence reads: CAISDRDRQFF. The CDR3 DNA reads TGTGCCATCAGTGACCGGGACAGGCAGTTCTTC.

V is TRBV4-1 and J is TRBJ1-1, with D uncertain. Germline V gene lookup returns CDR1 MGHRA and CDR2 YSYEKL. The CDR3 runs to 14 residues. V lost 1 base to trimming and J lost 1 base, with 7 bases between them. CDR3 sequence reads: CASSQVSGNTEAFF. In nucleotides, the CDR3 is TGCGCCAGCAGCCAAGTGTCCGGGAACACTGAAGCTTTCTTT.